Listed below are T cell receptor beta chains from one sample, sequenced in a study of T cells in Graves' hyperthyroidism and ophthalmopathy. In TCRdb, the multiplex PCR reads were re-called with MiXCR into one record per CDR3 protein. The data hold 380,000 or so distinct CDR3 sequences, with about 18% observed a single time. Sequenced input: blood. These receptors came from a young woman with Graves' hyperthyroidism. Both conserved end residues are part of each CDR3. Each record gives: CDR3 DNA, CDR3 protein, J gene, clone size, V gene, D gene. D genes are given only for firm matches. Rows may omit the clone size; those that give it use once, few, many or a size class.

CDR3nt: TGTGCCTGGAGTGTCCCATCGGAGCCTTCCGCCTACGAGCAGTACTTC; CDR3aa: CAWSVPSEPSAYEQYF; j_gene: TRBJ2-7; abundance: .; v_gene: TRBV30; d_gene: .
CDR3nt: TGTGCCAGCAGTGAAGGTAGGGGGACGGAAGCTTTCTTT; CDR3aa: CASSEGRGTEAFF; j_gene: TRBJ1-1; abundance: many; v_gene: TRBV6-1; d_gene: .
CDR3nt: TGTGCCAGCAGCTTGGAGGACAGGCAAAACATTCAGTACTTC; CDR3aa: CASSLEDRQNIQYF; j_gene: TRBJ2-4; abundance: few; v_gene: TRBV5-4; d_gene: TRBD1
CDR3nt: TGTGCCAGCAGCTCAGGGACAGCTGGGGCCAACGTCCTGACTTTC; CDR3aa: CASSSGTAGANVLTF; j_gene: TRBJ2-6; abundance: .; v_gene: TRBV11-3; d_gene: TRBD1
CDR3nt: TGTGCCAGCAAGGGTAGCAATCAGCCCCAGCATTTT; CDR3aa: CASKGSNQPQHF; j_gene: TRBJ1-5; abundance: many; v_gene: TRBV2; d_gene: .
CDR3nt: TGTGCCAGCAGCGAGGACCTTGGACGGGAAGAGACCCAGTACTTC; CDR3aa: CASSEDLGREETQYF; j_gene: TRBJ2-5; abundance: few; v_gene: TRBV9; d_gene: .
CDR3nt: TGTGCCAGCGGGGCGCAAGAGACCCAGTACTTC; CDR3aa: CASGAQETQYF; j_gene: TRBJ2-5; abundance: many; v_gene: TRBV7-8; d_gene: .
CDR3nt: TGTGCCAGCAGTCCACCAGGGGGCAGGTGGGGTTTCTTT; CDR3aa: CASSPPGGRWGFF; j_gene: TRBJ1-1; abundance: many; v_gene: TRBV12-3/TRBV12-4; d_gene: TRBD1
CDR3nt: TGTGCCAGCAGCGTCAACAGGGTTGAATATGGCTACACCTTC; CDR3aa: CASSVNRVEYGYTF; j_gene: TRBJ1-2; abundance: few; v_gene: TRBV7-8; d_gene: .
CDR3nt: TGCGCCAGCAGCCAAAATATTAGACTTCGGGACAGGGGTTCCAGCGGGGAGCTGTTTTTT; CDR3aa: CASSQNIRLRDRGSSGELFF; j_gene: TRBJ2-2; abundance: .; v_gene: TRBV4-1; d_gene: TRBD1
CDR3nt: TGCAGTGCTAGGAAGAGGGCAACGTTTGGGGTGAGGGAAGCTTTCTTT; CDR3aa: CSARKRATFGVREAFF; j_gene: TRBJ1-1; abundance: many; v_gene: TRBV20-1; d_gene: .
CDR3nt: TGTGCCAGCAGTCCTGCCGGACAGCCTTACAATCAGCCCCAGCATTTT; CDR3aa: CASSPAGQPYNQPQHF; j_gene: TRBJ1-5; abundance: many; v_gene: TRBV6-7; d_gene: .
CDR3nt: TGTGCCAGCAGTGAGGACAGGGGTTCCGGGGAGCTGTTTTTT; CDR3aa: CASSEDRGSGELFF; j_gene: TRBJ2-2; abundance: many; v_gene: TRBV2; d_gene: TRBD1
CDR3nt: TGTGCCAGCAGTTCAAGGCCGGCCTACGAGCAGTACTTC; CDR3aa: CASSSRPAYEQYF; j_gene: TRBJ2-7; abundance: many; v_gene: TRBV6-5; d_gene: .
CDR3nt: TGTGCCAGCAACCGACCTCCCAAGACCGTAAAAAGCTCCTATAATTCACCCCTCCACTTT; CDR3aa: CASNRPPKTVKSSYNSPLHF; j_gene: TRBJ1-6; abundance: few; v_gene: TRBV6-2/TRBV6-3; d_gene: .
CDR3nt: TGTGCCAGCAGTTTGATTTCGAGGCAGCCCCAGCATTTT; CDR3aa: CASSLISRQPQHF; j_gene: TRBJ1-5; abundance: many; v_gene: TRBV12-3/TRBV12-4; d_gene: .
CDR3nt: TGTGCCACCAGTGATTTGCCGGGGGACGGCTACACCTTC; CDR3aa: CATSDLPGDGYTF; j_gene: TRBJ1-2; abundance: many; v_gene: TRBV24-1; d_gene: .
CDR3nt: TGTGCCAGCAGCTTAGTTGTCTTCGGCTGGGAAAAACTGTTTTTT; CDR3aa: CASSLVVFGWEKLFF; j_gene: TRBJ1-4; abundance: few; v_gene: TRBV11-2; d_gene: .
CDR3nt: TGTGCCAGCAGTGAAGGGGGTATGAACACTGAAGCTTTCTTT; CDR3aa: CASSEGGMNTEAFF; j_gene: TRBJ1-1; abundance: many; v_gene: TRBV6-1; d_gene: .
CDR3nt: TGTGCCTGGAGTACAGGGCGGAATCAGCCCCAGCATTTT; CDR3aa: CAWSTGRNQPQHF; j_gene: TRBJ1-5; abundance: many; v_gene: TRBV30; d_gene: .
CDR3nt: TGTGCCTGGAGTGTAGCGAACAATCAGCCCCAGCATTTT; CDR3aa: CAWSVANNQPQHF; j_gene: TRBJ1-5; abundance: few; v_gene: TRBV30; d_gene: .
CDR3nt: TGTGCCAGCAGCTTAGAGAAGTGGGGTGAAGCTTTCTTT; CDR3aa: CASSLEKWGEAFF; j_gene: TRBJ1-1; abundance: many; v_gene: TRBV11-2; d_gene: .
CDR3nt: TGTGCCAGCAGCTTACGGGACACAGAGACCCAGTACTTC; CDR3aa: CASSLRDTETQYF; j_gene: TRBJ2-5; abundance: .; v_gene: TRBV7-8; d_gene: .
CDR3nt: TGTGCCAGCAGTGAAAGGGAAACCTCCTACGAGCAGTACTTC; CDR3aa: CASSERETSYEQYF; j_gene: TRBJ2-7; abundance: many; v_gene: TRBV2; d_gene: .
CDR3nt: TGTGCCAGCAGTGAACTTACGCAAGAGACCCAGTACTTC; CDR3aa: CASSELTQETQYF; j_gene: TRBJ2-5; abundance: few; v_gene: TRBV6-1; d_gene: .
CDR3nt: TGCGCCAGCAGCCAAGAAGGTAACAGCAATTCCTATGGCTACACCTTC; CDR3aa: CASSQEGNSNSYGYTF; j_gene: TRBJ1-2; abundance: many; v_gene: TRBV4-1; d_gene: .
CDR3nt: TGCGCCAGCAGCCCAGTCCGAGGGGGCACTGAAGCTTTCTTT; CDR3aa: CASSPVRGGTEAFF; j_gene: TRBJ1-1; abundance: few; v_gene: TRBV4-1; d_gene: .
CDR3nt: TGTGCCAGCAGCCCCCAGAAGTCCTATGGCTACACCTTC; CDR3aa: CASSPQKSYGYTF; j_gene: TRBJ1-2; abundance: .; v_gene: TRBV6-1; d_gene: .
CDR3nt: TGTGCCACCAGCGAGACAGTACATAACTATGGCTACACCTTC; CDR3aa: CATSETVHNYGYTF; j_gene: TRBJ1-2; abundance: many; v_gene: TRBV15; d_gene: .
CDR3nt: TGCGCCAGCAGCCACCATAAGAGTAAAGGGAACTATGGCTACACCTTC; CDR3aa: CASSHHKSKGNYGYTF; j_gene: TRBJ1-2; abundance: many; v_gene: TRBV4-1; d_gene: .
CDR3nt: TGTGCCAGCAGTCTCGACAGGGAGGATGGCTACACCTTC; CDR3aa: CASSLDREDGYTF; j_gene: TRBJ1-2; abundance: many; v_gene: TRBV6-5; d_gene: TRBD1
CDR3nt: TGTGCCAGCAGTCCGACAGGGTCTGAAAATCAGCCCCAGCATTTT; CDR3aa: CASSPTGSENQPQHF; j_gene: TRBJ1-5; abundance: few; v_gene: TRBV12-3/TRBV12-4; d_gene: TRBD1
CDR3nt: TGTGCCACCCTGCGGGGGGGCATCACAGATACGCAGTATTTT; CDR3aa: CATLRGGITDTQYF; j_gene: TRBJ2-3; abundance: many; v_gene: TRBV12-3/TRBV12-4; d_gene: TRBD2
CDR3nt: TGCGCCAGCAGCCATGCTCAGGGGAAACACGAGCAGTACTTC; CDR3aa: CASSHAQGKHEQYF; j_gene: TRBJ2-7; abundance: many; v_gene: TRBV4-1; d_gene: .
CDR3nt: TGTGCCAGCAGCTCCGGACGATCAGGGTCTTCCGGCTACACCTTC; CDR3aa: CASSSGRSGSSGYTF; j_gene: TRBJ1-2; abundance: many; v_gene: TRBV13; d_gene: .
CDR3nt: TGTGCCAGCAGCCCCGGGACTAGCGGGAGGTCTGCGCAGTACTTC; CDR3aa: CASSPGTSGRSAQYF; j_gene: TRBJ2-7; abundance: few; v_gene: TRBV28; d_gene: TRBD2
CDR3nt: TGCAGTGCTACCAGGGATAGTTACGAGCAGTACTTC; CDR3aa: CSATRDSYEQYF; j_gene: TRBJ2-7; abundance: many; v_gene: TRBV20-1; d_gene: .
CDR3nt: TGTGCCAGCAGCCTGATGGGCAGTAATCAGCCCCAGCATTTT; CDR3aa: CASSLMGSNQPQHF; j_gene: TRBJ1-5; abundance: many; v_gene: TRBV12-3/TRBV12-4; d_gene: .
CDR3nt: TGTGCCAGCAGTTTGTTTAGCCTAGCCAAAAACATTCAGTACTTC; CDR3aa: CASSLFSLAKNIQYF; j_gene: TRBJ2-4; abundance: many; v_gene: TRBV12-3/TRBV12-4; d_gene: .
CDR3nt: TGCAGTGCGAGCTACAGCGGGGGGAGAGAGACCCAGTACTTC; CDR3aa: CSASYSGGRETQYF; j_gene: TRBJ2-5; abundance: .; v_gene: TRBV20-1; d_gene: TRBD2
CDR3nt: TGTGCCAGCAGCCAAGTCGTCTGGAAAGAGACCCAGTACTTC; CDR3aa: CASSQVVWKETQYF; j_gene: TRBJ2-5; abundance: few; v_gene: TRBV3-1; d_gene: .
CDR3nt: TGCGCCAGCAGCCAAGATCTCGGAGGGCGCCACGAGCAGTACTTC; CDR3aa: CASSQDLGGRHEQYF; j_gene: TRBJ2-7; abundance: many; v_gene: TRBV4-1; d_gene: .
CDR3nt: TGTGCCAGCGGGTGGGGGACAGGTCTCCGGGGGACCCAGTACTTC; CDR3aa: CASGWGTGLRGTQYF; j_gene: TRBJ2-5; abundance: many; v_gene: TRBV25-1; d_gene: TRBD1
CDR3nt: TGTGCCAGCAGCACGACTTGGTCCGGGGCCAACGTCCTGACTTTC; CDR3aa: CASSTTWSGANVLTF; j_gene: TRBJ2-6; abundance: .; v_gene: TRBV7-9; d_gene: .
CDR3nt: TGTGCCACCAGGAGACAGGCTAGCAATCAGCCCCAGCATTTT; CDR3aa: CATRRQASNQPQHF; j_gene: TRBJ1-5; abundance: many; v_gene: TRBV19; d_gene: .
CDR3nt: TGTGCCACCAGTGAGGCGGACGGGACGTCCTACGAGCAGTACTTC; CDR3aa: CATSEADGTSYEQYF; j_gene: TRBJ2-7; abundance: many; v_gene: TRBV24-1; d_gene: .
CDR3nt: TGTGCCAGCAGTCTAAGGGCCTTTTCTGGAAACACCATATATTTT; CDR3aa: CASSLRAFSGNTIYF; j_gene: TRBJ1-3; abundance: many; v_gene: TRBV12-3/TRBV12-4; d_gene: .
CDR3nt: TGTGCCAGCAGCACCGGGGCCTACGAGCAGTACTTC; CDR3aa: CASSTGAYEQYF; j_gene: TRBJ2-7; abundance: many; v_gene: TRBV6-5; d_gene: .
CDR3nt: TGTGCCAGCAGCCCCTCCCTGGGAAACTCTGGAAACACCATATATTTT; CDR3aa: CASSPSLGNSGNTIYF; j_gene: TRBJ1-3; abundance: many; v_gene: TRBV27; d_gene: .
CDR3nt: TGTGCCACCAGCAGAGAGACAGGGGGAAACACTGAAGCTTTCTTT; CDR3aa: CATSRETGGNTEAFF; j_gene: TRBJ1-1; abundance: .; v_gene: TRBV15; d_gene: TRBD1
CDR3nt: TGTGCCAGCAGTCGGGGGCGAGAAGCTTTCTTT; CDR3aa: CASSRGREAFF; j_gene: TRBJ1-1; abundance: many; v_gene: TRBV6-1; d_gene: .
CDR3nt: TGTGCCACCAGTGATGGCAATGGCTACACCTTC; CDR3aa: CATSDGNGYTF; j_gene: TRBJ1-2; abundance: many; v_gene: TRBV24-1; d_gene: .